The TCR beta chain described here comes from a study of T cell responses to AZD1222 COVID-19 vaccine. At the level of the study: Investigators merged groups given second doses at roughly 4 or roughly 12 weeks. Findings and limits, study-wide: White British people made up most donors, females outnumbered males, and clonal diversity was possibly underestimated.

Note on this clone: Its matching antigen is unknown.

The CDR3 is made up of 14 amino acids. The protocol was immunoSEQ multiplex PCR, while the TCRdb copy is restricted to in-frame clones and leaves out a portion. The sample yields tens of thousands of clones, about 83% seen once. The sequencing used peripheral blood, collected on day 0 of AZD1222 vaccination. The clonotype was recovered from an adult in good health. V gene TRBV21-1 combines with J gene TRBJ2-3; no DNA check was done on the table's D call, TRBD2. TRBV21-1 corresponds to a pseudogene. The CDR3 DNA reads as TGTGCCAGCAGCAAAGGACTAGCTACACATACGCAGTATTTT. It is translated as CASSKGLATHTQYF.